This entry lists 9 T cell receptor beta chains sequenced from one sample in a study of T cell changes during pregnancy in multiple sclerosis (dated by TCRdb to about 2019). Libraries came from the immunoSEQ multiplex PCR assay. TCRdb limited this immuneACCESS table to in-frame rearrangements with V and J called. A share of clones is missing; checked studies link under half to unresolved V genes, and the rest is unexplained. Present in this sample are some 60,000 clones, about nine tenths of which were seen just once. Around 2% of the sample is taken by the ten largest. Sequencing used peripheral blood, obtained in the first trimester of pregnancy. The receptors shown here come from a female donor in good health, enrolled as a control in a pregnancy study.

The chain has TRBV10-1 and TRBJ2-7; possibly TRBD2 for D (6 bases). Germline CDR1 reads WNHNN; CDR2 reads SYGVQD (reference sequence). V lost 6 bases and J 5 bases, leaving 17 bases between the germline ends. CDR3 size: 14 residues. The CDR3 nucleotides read TGCGCCAGCAGGGGGACTTCCTGGAGGAACGAGCAGTACTTC. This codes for CASRGTSWRNEQYF.

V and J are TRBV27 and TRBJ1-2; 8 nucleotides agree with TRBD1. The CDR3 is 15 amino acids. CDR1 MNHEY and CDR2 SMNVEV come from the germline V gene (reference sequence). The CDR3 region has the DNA TGTGCGTCAGGAACGGGGCAGGGGGCGGCCTATGGCTACACCTTC. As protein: CASGTGQGAAYGYTF.

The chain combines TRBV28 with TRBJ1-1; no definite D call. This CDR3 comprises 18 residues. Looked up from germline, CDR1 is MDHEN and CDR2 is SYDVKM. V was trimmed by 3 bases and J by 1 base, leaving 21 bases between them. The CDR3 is CASSFPVWYAPENTEAFF. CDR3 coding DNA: TGTGCCAGCAGTTTCCCGGTTTGGTATGCACCTGAGAACACTGAAGCTTTCTTT.

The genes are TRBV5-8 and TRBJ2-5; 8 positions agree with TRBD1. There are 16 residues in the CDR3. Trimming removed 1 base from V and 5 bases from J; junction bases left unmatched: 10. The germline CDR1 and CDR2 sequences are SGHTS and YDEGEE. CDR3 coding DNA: TGTGCCAGCAGCTTGTTTGGACAGGGAAGTCGGGAGACCCAGTACTTC. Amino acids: CASSLFGQGSRETQYF.

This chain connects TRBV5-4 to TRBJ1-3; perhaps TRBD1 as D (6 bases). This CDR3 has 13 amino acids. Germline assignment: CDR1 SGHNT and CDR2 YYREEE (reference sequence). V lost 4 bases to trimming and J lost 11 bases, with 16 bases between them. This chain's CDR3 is CASSQGISRSIYF. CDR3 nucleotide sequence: TGTGCCAGCAGCCAGGGGATCAGCAGGTCCATATATTTT.

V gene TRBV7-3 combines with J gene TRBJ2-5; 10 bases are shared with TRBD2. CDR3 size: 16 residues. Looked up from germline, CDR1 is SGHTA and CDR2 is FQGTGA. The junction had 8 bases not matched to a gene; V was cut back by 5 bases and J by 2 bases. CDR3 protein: CASSRFSTSGQETQYF. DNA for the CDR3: TGTGCCAGCAGCAGATTTTCGACTAGCGGGCAAGAGACCCAGTACTTC. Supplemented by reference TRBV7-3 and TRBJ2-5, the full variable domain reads GAGVSQTPSNKVTEKGKYVELRCDPISGHTALYWYRQSLGQGPEFLIYFQGTGAADDSGLPNDRFFAVRPEGSVSTLKIQRTERGDSAVYLCASSRFSTSGQETQYFGPGTRLLVL.

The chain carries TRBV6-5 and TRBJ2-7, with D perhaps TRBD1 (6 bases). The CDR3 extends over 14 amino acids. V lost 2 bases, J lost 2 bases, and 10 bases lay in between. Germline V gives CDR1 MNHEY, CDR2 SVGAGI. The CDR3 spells CASSYDQGTYEQYF. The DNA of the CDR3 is TGTGCCAGCAGTTACGACCAGGGGACCTACGAGCAGTACTTC.

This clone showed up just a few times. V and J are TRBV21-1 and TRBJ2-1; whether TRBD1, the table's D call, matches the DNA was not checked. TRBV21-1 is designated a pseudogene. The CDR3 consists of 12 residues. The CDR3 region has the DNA TGTGCCAGCAGGGCCACAGGGAAGGAGCAGTTCTTC. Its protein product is CASRATGKEQFF.

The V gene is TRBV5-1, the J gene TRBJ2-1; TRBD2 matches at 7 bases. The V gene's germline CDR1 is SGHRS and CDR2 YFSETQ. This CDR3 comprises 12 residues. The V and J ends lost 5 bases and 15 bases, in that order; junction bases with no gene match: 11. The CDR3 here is CASRDSGTKWFF. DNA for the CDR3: TGCGCCAGCAGAGATTCCGGGACTAAGTGGTTCTTC.